The rows below give T cell receptor beta chains drawn from one sample of a study of blood T cell repertoires in COVID-19. Sequenced by immunoSEQ multiplex PCR; TCRdb stores in-frame clones only, minus some. The sample yields 72,000 or so clones, over 75% seen once. Sequenced sample: peripheral blood. Receptors were obtained from a man aged 50-60 years with active COVID-19. Both conserved end residues are part of each CDR3. D genes are given only for firm matches. Only part of the rows carry a size: once, few, many, or a class if the clone is expanded.

NA	17	TRBV5-8	TRBJ2-1	NA	CASSLIGEPSSYNEQFF	TGTGCCAGCAGCTTGATCGGGGAGCCGAGCTCCTACAATGAGCAGTTCTTC
NA	14	TRBV18	TRBJ2-1	TRBD1	CASSGDRGLYEQFF	TGTGCCAGCTCAGGGGACAGGGGGCTCTATGAGCAGTTCTTC
NA	15	TRBV6-5	TRBJ2-1	NA	CASVGIGVYNNEQFF	TGTGCCAGCGTGGGGATCGGGGTATACAACAATGAGCAGTTCTTC
NA	14	TRBV15	TRBJ1-2	TRBD1	CATGSPQGAHGYTF	TGTGCCACCGGGAGCCCACAGGGGGCGCATGGCTACACCTTC
NA	16	TRBV5-5	TRBJ2-3	TRBD2	CASTSGLAGDTDTQYF	TGTGCCAGCACCTCTGGACTAGCGGGAGACACAGATACGCAGTATTTT
once	19	TRBV19	TRBJ2-6	TRBD2	CASSIPYRGGGPGANVLTF	TGTGCCAGTAGTATACCTTACCGGGGGGGCGGCCCGGGGGCCAACGTCCTGACTTTC
NA	13	TRBV24-1	TRBJ1-2	NA	CATSRTAAGGYTF	TGTGCCACCAGTAGGACAGCCGCCGGTGGCTACACCTTC
NA	15	TRBV28	TRBJ2-7	NA	CASKGIGQNTYEQYF	TGTGCCAGCAAAGGTATTGGACAGAATACCTACGAGCAGTACTTC
NA	13	TRBV30	TRBJ1-2	NA	CAWSVEGSDGYTF	TGTGCCTGGAGTGTTGAGGGTTCTGATGGCTACACCTTC
NA	13	TRBV27	TRBJ2-5	TRBD1	CASTATGAETQYF	TGTGCCAGCACCGCGACAGGGGCAGAGACCCAGTACTTC
NA	16	TRBV5-1	TRBJ2-3	TRBD1	CASSPGQGVQTDTQYF	TGCGCCAGCAGCCCGGGACAGGGGGTACAGACAGATACGCAGTATTTT
NA	16	TRBV7-2	TRBJ1-2	NA	CASSLGGSKANYGYTF	TGTGCCAGCAGCTTAGGAGGGTCCAAGGCTAACTATGGCTACACCTTC
NA	15	TRBV6-5	TRBJ1-6	NA	CASSYGTYANSPLHF	TGTGCCAGCAGTTACGGGACATACGCAAATTCACCCCTCCACTTT
NA	15	TRBV9	TRBJ2-7	TRBD1	CASSPGTGNFYEQYF	TGTGCCAGCAGCCCAGGGACAGGGAACTTCTACGAGCAGTACTTC
NA	13	TRBV6-6	TRBJ2-4	NA	CATYTVNKNIQYF	TGTGCCACCTATACAGTAAACAAAAACATTCAGTACTTC
once	15	TRBV5-1	TRBJ2-2	NA	CASSLTGGEAGELFF	TGCGCCAGCAGCTTGACTGGGGGCGAGGCCGGGGAGCTGTTTTTT
NA	15	TRBV18	TRBJ1-1	TRBD1	CASSQTYRGNTEAFF	TGTGCCAGCTCACAAACGTACAGGGGGAACACTGAAGCTTTCTTT
NA	15	TRBV28	TRBJ1-2	TRBD1	CASSFGGQGRYGYTF	TGTGCCAGCAGTTTCGGCGGACAGGGACGCTATGGCTACACCTTC
NA	16	TRBV15	TRBJ2-1	TRBD1	CATSRPDRVAYNEQFF	TGTGCCACCAGCAGGCCGGACAGGGTCGCCTACAATGAGCAGTTCTTC
few	12	TRBV5-6	TRBJ1-1	NA	CASSLSGGEAFF	TGTGCCAGCAGCTTGTCGGGAGGGGAAGCTTTCTTT
NA	13	TRBV7-3	TRBJ1-4	TRBD1	CASSLGQGEKLFF	TGTGCCAGCAGCCTTGGACAGGGTGAAAAACTGTTTTTT
NA	17	TRBV4-1	TRBJ2-1	NA	CASSQGVSGTLPNEQFF	TGCGCCAGCAGCCAAGGAGTATCCGGGACTCTCCCCAATGAGCAGTTCTTC